This T cell receptor (beta chain) was observed in a study of OX40 agonist ivuxolimab in advanced cancers. About the study: Patients were given ivuxolimab, an antibody that agonizes OX40 (CD134).

Points on this clone: What it recognizes is unknown.

Study-level findings and limits: Low levels of normalized T-cell clonal expansion also appeared in some nonresponders. Both CD4+ and CD8+ T cell populations in blood had undergone clonal expansion by week 6 at 0.1 to 3.0 mg/kg. Antigens targeted by the expanded peripheral T cells were not determined.

Per germline, CDR1 WNHNN and CDR2 SYGVQD (reference sequence). V lost 0 bases, J lost 9 bases, and 9 bases lay in between. The CDR3 runs 13 residues. Data came from immunoSEQ multiplex PCR; TCRdb stores just in-frame clones and leaves some out. This table has some 90,000 clones, about 90% appearing once. This clonotype was sampled from an adult with an advanced solid tumor such as melanoma, head and neck, liver or kidney cancer. Sample: CD4+ or CD8+ T cells sorted from blood, taken in a trial of the OX40 agonist ivuxolimab. The J gene is TRBJ2-1, the V gene TRBV10-1; a possible D gene is TRBD1 (5 bases). Here the CDR3 DNA reads TGCGCCAGCAGTGAGTCGACCAGGGTTGAGCAGTTCTTC. Protein: CASSESTRVEQFF.